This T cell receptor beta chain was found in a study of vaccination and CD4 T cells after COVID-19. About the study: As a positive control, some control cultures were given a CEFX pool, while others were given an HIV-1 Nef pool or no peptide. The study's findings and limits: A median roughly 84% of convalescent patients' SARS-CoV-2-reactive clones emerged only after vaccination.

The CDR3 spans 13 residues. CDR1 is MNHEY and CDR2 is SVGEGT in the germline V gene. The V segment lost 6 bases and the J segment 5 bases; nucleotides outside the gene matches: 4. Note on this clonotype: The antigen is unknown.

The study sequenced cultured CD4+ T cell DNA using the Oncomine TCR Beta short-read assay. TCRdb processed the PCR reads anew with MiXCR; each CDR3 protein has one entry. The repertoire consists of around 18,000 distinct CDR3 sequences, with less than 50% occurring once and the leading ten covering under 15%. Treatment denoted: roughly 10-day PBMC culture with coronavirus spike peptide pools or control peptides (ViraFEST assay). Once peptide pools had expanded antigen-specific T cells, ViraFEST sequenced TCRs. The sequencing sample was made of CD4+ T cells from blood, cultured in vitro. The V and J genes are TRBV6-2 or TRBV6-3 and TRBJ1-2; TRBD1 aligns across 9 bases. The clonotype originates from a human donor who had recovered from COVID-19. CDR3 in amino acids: CASRKQGAYGYTF. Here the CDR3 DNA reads TGTGCCAGCAGGAAACAGGGGGCTTATGGCTACACCTTC.